This TCR beta chain was obtained from a study of T-cell reconstitution after alpha-beta-depleted transplantation in children. During its preparation, the TCRbeta library received unique molecular identifiers. TCRdb ran MiXCR on the PCR reads and lists one entry per CDR3 protein. Of 420,000 or so distinct CDR3 sequences detected, about a tenth appear once; the ten largest clones hold roughly 6%. V shed 1 base and J 1 base; nucleotides not matched to a gene: 11. CDR1 and CDR2 (germline): DFQATT, SNEGSKA (reference sequence). CDR3 size: 17 residues. The gene calls are TRBV20-1 and TRBJ2-3; TRBD1 agrees at 7 bases. Source: PBMCs from the stem cell graft donor, taken from the stem cell graft. This clonotype was sampled from a human donor who donated a stem cell graft to a child with acute myeloid leukemia. As DNA, the CDR3 is TGCAGTGCTAGAGGATTGTTGGGGACAGCAGGCACAGATACGCAGTATTTT. This encodes CSARGLLGTAGTDTQYF.